This is a list of T cell receptor beta chains from one sample in a study of spatial heterogeneity in lung cancer. In TCRdb, the 5' RACE reads were re-called with MiXCR into one record per CDR3 protein. The data contain about 44,000 distinct CDR3 sequences, about 13% of them singletons. The sample consisted of PBMCs, taken at surgery. These receptor sequences come from a male donor with early-stage non-small cell lung cancer. Both conserved end residues are part of each CDR3. D genes are given only for firm matches. Only part of the rows carry a size: once, few, many, or a class if the clone is expanded.

V gene	J gene	clone size	D gene	CDR3 DNA	CDR3 protein
TRBV4-2	TRBJ1-3	-	-	TGTGCCAGCAGCCAAGTGGCTGGAAACACCATATATTTT	CASSQVAGNTIYF
TRBV7-8	TRBJ2-5	-	TRBD2	TGTGCCAGCACCTCTCCTGGGGGGGTGGAGACCCAGTACTTC	CASTSPGGVETQYF
TRBV5-1	TRBJ1-6	-	-	TGCGCCAGCAGCTTGGCGCACGGGGAAGACTATAATTCACCCCTCCACTTT	CASSLAHGEDYNSPLHF
TRBV18	TRBJ2-5	many	TRBD1	TGTGCCAGCTCACCGGGACAGGGGGCCCAAGAGACCCAGTACTTC	CASSPGQGAQETQYF
TRBV7-2	TRBJ2-3	once	-	TGTGCCAGCAGCCTCCCCCCAGGAGAAGATACGCAGTATTTT	CASSLPPGEDTQYF
TRBV4-3	TRBJ2-3	-	TRBD2	TGCGCCAGCAGCCAAGAAATAGCGGGAGGCCCGGATACGCAGTATTTT	CASSQEIAGGPDTQYF
TRBV20-1	TRBJ2-3	few	TRBD2	TGCAGTGCATCACTAGCGGGAGGGAGCACAGATACGCAGTATTTT	CSASLAGGSTDTQYF
TRBV28	TRBJ1-3	many	-	TGTGCCAGCAGTTTACAGATTCAAATGAGCTCTGGAAACACCATATATTTT	CASSLQIQMSSGNTIYF
TRBV12-3/TRBV12-4	TRBJ1-5	-	-	TGTGCCAGCAGCCCCCGGGGTATAGGCAATCAGCCCCAGCATTTT	CASSPRGIGNQPQHF
TRBV5-1	TRBJ2-5	few	-	TGCGCCAGCAGCTTGGGCGGGACACCTCAAGAGACCCAGTACTTC	CASSLGGTPQETQYF
TRBV20-1	TRBJ1-6	few	-	TGCAGTGCTAGAGATGCCAGTCGACAAGGGACCCTCCACTTT	CSARDASRQGTLHF
TRBV6-6	TRBJ2-3	many	-	TGTGCCAGCAGTTACGGGCCGTTTCGGGATACGCAGTATTTT	CASSYGPFRDTQYF
TRBV5-1	TRBJ2-3	many	TRBD2	TGCGCCAGCAGCTTGGAGCTAGCGGCACAGACAGATACGCAGTATTTT	CASSLELAAQTDTQYF
TRBV7-8	TRBJ2-1	few	-	TGTGCCAGCAGCCCACAGGGTGTCTCCTACAATGAGCAGTTCTTC	CASSPQGVSYNEQFF
TRBV6-6	TRBJ2-1	-	-	TGTGCCAGCAGTAGAGGGGTAGGGGAGCAGTTCTTC	CASSRGVGEQFF
TRBV10-2	TRBJ2-7	many	TRBD2	TGCGCCAGCCGGGAGGATTTAGGGTCCTACGAGCAGTACTTC	CASREDLGSYEQYF
TRBV29-1	TRBJ1-5	-	-	TGCAGCGCCCAGGGTAACGGCAATCAGCCCCAGCATTTT	CSAQGNGNQPQHF
TRBV6-5	TRBJ1-6	-	-	TGTGCCAGCAGTTACTCTAGGGACTCCAATTCACCCCTCCACTTT	CASSYSRDSNSPLHF
TRBV6-5	TRBJ1-1	few	-	TGTGCCAGCAGCCTCGGACAGTACACTGAAGCTTTCTTT	CASSLGQYTEAFF
TRBV4-1	TRBJ1-4	-	TRBD1	TGCGCCAGCAGCCAAGATCGGGGACAGGGAAGTGAAAAACTGTTTTTT	CASSQDRGQGSEKLFF
TRBV7-8	TRBJ1-1	-	TRBD1	TGTGCCAGCAGCCCCCGACAGGGTGAAGGTGAAGCTTTCTTT	CASSPRQGEGEAFF
TRBV29-1	TRBJ2-1	few	-	TGCAGCGTCGAAGGACTATCCCCCTACAATGAGCAGTTCTTC	CSVEGLSPYNEQFF
TRBV12-3/TRBV12-4	TRBJ1-5	-	-	TGTGCCAGCAGTTTCTTGAGTTCGGATCAGCCCCAGCATTTT	CASSFLSSDQPQHF
TRBV29-1	TRBJ1-3	many	-	TGCAGCGGTGAATTCACCGGCGGAAACACCATATATTTT	CSGEFTGGNTIYF
TRBV28	TRBJ2-7	few	TRBD2	TGTGCCAGCAGTTTAGGGACTAGCGCCTCCTACGAGCAGTACTTC	CASSLGTSASYEQYF
TRBV3-1	TRBJ2-3	few	TRBD2	TGTGCCAGCAGCCAACGAGGACTAGGACCCACAGATACGCAGTATTTT	CASSQRGLGPTDTQYF
TRBV28	TRBJ1-6	many	-	TGTGCCAGCAGCCCCCCTTCAGGGTGGAATTCACCCCTCCACTTT	CASSPPSGWNSPLHF
TRBV20-1	TRBJ1-4	-	-	TGCAGTGCTCTTCAGGGGTCGGCTGAAAAACTGTTTTTT	CSALQGSAEKLFF
TRBV5-4	TRBJ2-1	-	-	TGTGCCAGCAGCTGGGAATTTGGGCTTGGGGAGCAGTTCTTC	CASSWEFGLGEQFF
TRBV11-2	TRBJ2-2	many	TRBD1	TGTGCCAGCAGCCTCACGGGACAGGGAGGCGGGGAGCTGTTTTTT	CASSLTGQGGGELFF
TRBV20-1	TRBJ2-7	-	TRBD2	TGCAGTGCTCAAGGGGGACTAGCGGGAGAGCAGTACTTC	CSAQGGLAGEQYF
TRBV20-1	TRBJ1-4	medium-sized	-	TGCAGTGCGGGCCCGAGCGATGAAAAACTGTTTTTT	CSAGPSDEKLFF
TRBV29-1	TRBJ2-1	-	-	TGCAGCGTTGACCAAGTTACAGGAAATGAGCAGTTCTTC	CSVDQVTGNEQFF
TRBV7-9	TRBJ2-5	-	TRBD1	TGTGCCAGCAGCTTCGGACAGGGCGGAGAGACCCAGTACTTC	CASSFGQGGETQYF
TRBV5-1	TRBJ1-6	few	-	TGCGCCAGCAGCACTAACTATAATTCACCCCTCCACTTT	CASSTNYNSPLHF
TRBV20-1	TRBJ1-5	many	-	TGCAGTGCTCCGCAGGGGCCTAATCAGCCCCAGCATTTT	CSAPQGPNQPQHF
TRBV28	TRBJ2-4	-	TRBD2	TGTGCCAGCAGTGATACCGGGCTAGCGGGGACCCTAGCCAAAAACATTCAGTACTTC	CASSDTGLAGTLAKNIQYF
TRBV28	TRBJ2-2	few	-	TGTGCCAGCAGTTTTCCGACAGTCGGCTCCGGGGAGCTGTTTTTT	CASSFPTVGSGELFF
TRBV29-1	TRBJ2-1	many	TRBD2	TGCAGCGTAAGCGGGGACTCCTACAATGAGCAGTTCTTC	CSVSGDSYNEQFF
TRBV20-1	TRBJ2-3	few	TRBD2	TGCAGTGCTAGACGCCGGACTAGCGGGAGCCCAAGCACAGATACGCAGTATTTT	CSARRRTSGSPSTDTQYF
TRBV15	TRBJ1-4	many	-	TGTGCCACCAGCAGAGATACACTCTCTGACAGGCACGGAGAAAAACTGTTTTTT	CATSRDTLSDRHGEKLFF
TRBV29-1	TRBJ2-3	-	TRBD2	TGCAGCGTTGAGGGACTAGCGGGGGCGGACGGCACAGATACGCAGTATTTT	CSVEGLAGADGTDTQYF
TRBV18	TRBJ2-1	few	TRBD2	TGTGCCAGCTCACCGGGACTAGCTACTAATGAGCAGTTCTTC	CASSPGLATNEQFF
TRBV29-1	TRBJ2-3	few	-	TGCAGCGTAGATCACAGCACAGATACGCAGTATTTT	CSVDHSTDTQYF
TRBV4-3	TRBJ2-3	few	-	TGCGCCAGCAGCCAAGATTTGGCGGGGATTGATACGCAGTATTTT	CASSQDLAGIDTQYF
TRBV20-1	TRBJ2-3	many	-	TGCAGTGCTAATGACAGAAAAACAGATACGCAGTATTTT	CSANDRKTDTQYF
TRBV28	TRBJ1-5	many	-	TGTGCCAGTCAAGGGGGGATTCAGCCCCAGCATTTT	CASQGGIQPQHF
TRBV28	TRBJ1-5	few	-	TGTGCCAGCACCAATCTTTACAGCAATCAGCCCCAGCATTTT	CASTNLYSNQPQHF
TRBV12-3/TRBV12-4	TRBJ2-7	-	TRBD2	TGTGCCAGCAGTGAGGGGAGGGTTTGGACCTACGAGCAGTACTTC	CASSEGRVWTYEQYF
TRBV5-1	TRBJ2-3	many	-	TGCGCCAGCAGCTTGGACTCCCAAGATACGCAGTATTTT	CASSLDSQDTQYF
TRBV27	TRBJ1-4	many	-	TGTGCCAGCAGCTACGGGGCAACTAATGAAAAACTGTTTTTT	CASSYGATNEKLFF
TRBV15	TRBJ2-1	few	-	TGTGCCACCAGCAGTGAGGGAGGGACAATGTACAATGAGCAGTTCTTC	CATSSEGGTMYNEQFF
TRBV7-2	TRBJ2-3	-	-	TGTGCCAGCAGCTTAATACCTGGGACAGATACGCAGTATTTT	CASSLIPGTDTQYF
TRBV27	TRBJ2-6	many	TRBD2	TGTGCCAGCAGTTTGCTAGCGGGGTTCTCTGGGGCCAACGTCCTGACTTTC	CASSLLAGFSGANVLTF
TRBV7-2	TRBJ1-2	few	-	TGTGCCAGCAGCTTAGGGGCGAGCGAAAACTCCGGCTACACCTTC	CASSLGASENSGYTF
TRBV10-3	TRBJ2-3	-	-	TGTGCCATCAGTGAGCGGGGGGCGAGTTCGGATACGCAGTATTTT	CAISERGASSDTQYF
TRBV19	TRBJ2-3	many	TRBD2	TGTGCCAGTCGAACTAGCGGGGGGTCGGATACGCAGTATTTT	CASRTSGGSDTQYF
TRBV24-1	TRBJ1-1	-	TRBD1	TGTGCCACCAGTGATGGGACAGGGGGAATTTCTGAAGCTTTCTTT	CATSDGTGGISEAFF
TRBV5-1	TRBJ2-4	many	-	TGCGCCAGCAGCTTCGGGACGGATTTTTCCAAAAACATTCAGTACTTC	CASSFGTDFSKNIQYF